This T cell receptor (beta chain) was captured in a study of human T cells and chemical hapten exposure. This clonotype was seen a single time. This could be a read error, since a much larger clone is one nucleotide away. Germline loops: CDR1 DFQATT, CDR2 SNEGSKA (reference sequence). CDR3 length equals 14 residues. The V gene end was trimmed by 1 base and the J gene end by 8 bases; junction bases not matched to a gene: 8. The time point is: patch test 1, 2 weeks after DPC sensitization. Sample treatment: therapeutic diphenylcyclopropenone sensitization with weekly scalp DPC. TCRdb redid the calling of the RACE reads with MiXCR, one entry per CDR3 protein. The table includes some 170,000 distinct CDR3 sequences, 20% to 25% detected once.

The chain recombines TRBV20-1 with TRBJ2-1, with 7 positions matching TRBD2. This specimen consisted of whole blood, obtained in connection with sensitization to the hapten diphenylcyclopropenone (DPC). This receptor was taken from a woman aged 45 to 65 with alopecia areata. Some clones in this sample may be carry-over from other donors' samples. The CDR3 bases are TGCAGTGCTAGAGTGGGCGGGAGCCCCGATGAGCAGTTCTTC. This gives the protein CSARVGGSPDEQFF.